This T cell receptor beta chain was sequenced for a study of post-analysis software for immune sequencing data. Across the whole study: Recorded disease courses covered relapsing-remitting, secondary progressive and progressive-relapsing multiple sclerosis. Some patients had no subtype annotation.

Notes on this clonotype: Its target is not known.

The CDR3 spans 15 residues. Germline-derived CDR1 and CDR2 are DFQATT and SNEGSKA (reference sequence). V shed 7 bases and J 0 bases; nucleotides not matched to a gene: 10. Study-level results: Five or six TRBV segments were more frequent in patients than controls; TRBV5-6, TRBV5-1 and TRBV20-1 belonged to this group. Same-batch preparations were strongly co-clustered by F measure. Multiple sclerosis was associated with a significant reduction in normalized Chao1 diversity relative to controls.

Libraries were made from TCR beta cDNA, and they carried unique molecular identifiers. Once about 0.95 to 10 million T cells were used, hundreds of thousands of cDNA molecules resulted. TCRdb redid the calling of the PCR reads with MiXCR, one entry per CDR3 protein. The table lists roughly 600,000 distinct CDR3 sequences, 44% of them singletons, with about 1.5% in the top ten. The clonotype was recovered from a girl between 5 and 17 years old with multiple sclerosis. Sequencing used blood. The gene calls are TRBV20-1 and TRBJ2-3, with 7 bases matching TRBD1. CDR3 bases: TGCAGTGGGAGTAGGGGGCGAACTAGCACAGATACGCAGTATTTT. Protein sequence: CSGSRGRTSTDTQYF.